The subject of this entry is one T cell receptor (beta chain). The sample belongs to a study of Ad26.COV2.S vaccination and SARS-CoV-2 variants. In germline, CDR1 is SNHLY, CDR2 FYNNEI. V was trimmed by 8 bases and J by 4 bases, leaving 14 bases between them. The CDR3 spans 14 residues. As to treatment: roughly 18 received Ad26.COV2.S at low or high dose, single or two shots; roughly five received placebo; per-sample allocation not given. Sampling was performed 63 days after the first vaccine or placebo injection. Assay: immunoSEQ multiplex PCR; the TCRdb copy retains only in-frame clones and omits some. Here the sample spans 300,000 to 450,000 clones, around 83% being singletons.

The specimen comprised peripheral blood, sampled in a trial of Ad26.COV2.S vaccine versus placebo. The sequence was collected from a person aged 18-60 years who received the Ad26.COV2.S COVID-19 vaccine or a placebo. The J gene is TRBJ2-2, the V gene TRBV2; no firm D call. CDR3 amino acids: CASRRAESTGELFF. CDR3 bases: TGTGCCAGCCGACGGGCGGAGAGCACCGGGGAGCTGTTTTTT.